This T cell receptor (beta chain) was identified in a study of blood T cell repertoires in COVID-19. Per germline, CDR1 MNHNY and CDR2 SVGAGI (reference sequence). The V gene lost 9 bases and the J gene lost 7 bases, with 13 bases spanning the gap. The CDR3 has 13 amino acids. Method: immunoSEQ multiplex PCR; TCRdb's copy keeps in-frame clones and lacks some. The sample consists of fewer than 400,000 clones, about 87% of them appearing once. In assigning cohorts, the study relied on participant-reported clinical history. The receptor's source is a woman under 30 who had recovered from COVID-19. The source material was PBMCs or T cells enriched from blood (not recorded which). The chain recombines TRBV6-6 with TRBJ1-6, with D perhaps matching TRBD1 (6 bases). CDR3 region: CASREQGNSPLHF. As DNA, the CDR3 is TGTGCCAGTCGGGAACAGGGCAATTCACCCCTCCACTTT.